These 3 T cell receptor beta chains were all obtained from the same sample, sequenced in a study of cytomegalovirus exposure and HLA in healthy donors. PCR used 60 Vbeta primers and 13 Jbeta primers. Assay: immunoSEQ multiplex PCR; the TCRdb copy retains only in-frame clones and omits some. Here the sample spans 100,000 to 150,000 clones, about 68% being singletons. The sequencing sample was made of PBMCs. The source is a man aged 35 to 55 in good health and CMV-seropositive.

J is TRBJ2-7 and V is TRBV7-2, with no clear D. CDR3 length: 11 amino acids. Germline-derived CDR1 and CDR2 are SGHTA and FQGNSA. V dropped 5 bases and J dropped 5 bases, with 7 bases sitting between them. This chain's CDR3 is CASSRVNEQYF. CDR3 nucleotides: TGTGCCAGCAGCCGTGTTAACGAGCAGTACTTC.

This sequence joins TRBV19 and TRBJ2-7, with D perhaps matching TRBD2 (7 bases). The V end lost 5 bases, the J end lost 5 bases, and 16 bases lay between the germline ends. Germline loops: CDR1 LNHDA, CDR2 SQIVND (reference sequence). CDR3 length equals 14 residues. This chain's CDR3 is CASSRGAGRNEQYF. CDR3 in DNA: TGTGCCAGTAGTCGGGGGGCCGGGAGGAACGAGCAGTACTTC.

In DNA, the CDR3 is TGTGCCAGCAGTTTGGACAGGCGAAACACTGAAGCTTTCTTT. This encodes CASSLDRRNTEAFF. The chain is built from TRBV27 and TRBJ1-1, with 7 nucleotides matching TRBD1. CDR1 and CDR2 (germline): MNHEY, SMNVEV (reference sequence). Trimming removed 3 bases from V and 2 bases from J; junction bases left unmatched: 3. The CDR3 totals 14 residues.